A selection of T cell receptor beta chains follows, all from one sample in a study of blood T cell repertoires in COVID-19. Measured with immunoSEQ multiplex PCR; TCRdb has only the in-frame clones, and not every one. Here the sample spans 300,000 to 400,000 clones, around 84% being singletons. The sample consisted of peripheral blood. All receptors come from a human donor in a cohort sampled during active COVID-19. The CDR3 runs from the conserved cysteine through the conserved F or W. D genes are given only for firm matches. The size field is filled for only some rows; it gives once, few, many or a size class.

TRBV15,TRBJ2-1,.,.,TGTGCCACCAGCAGAGATATCCTCCCTAATGAGCAGTTCTTC,CATSRDILPNEQFF
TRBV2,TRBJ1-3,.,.,TGTGCCAGCAGTGACCCCGGCGGAAGCTCTGGAAACACCATATATTTT,CASSDPGGSSGNTIYF
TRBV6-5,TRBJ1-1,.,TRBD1,TGTGCCAGCACCTACGGCGGGCAGGGGGAAACTGAAGCTTTCTTT,CASTYGGQGETEAFF
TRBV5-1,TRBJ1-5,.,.,TGCGCCAGCAGCTTGGGTGCAGGGCGCAATCAGCCCCAGCATTTT,CASSLGAGRNQPQHF
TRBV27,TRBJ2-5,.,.,TGTGCCAGCAGTTTATCGGGCTGGGAAGAGACCCAGTACTTC,CASSLSGWEETQYF
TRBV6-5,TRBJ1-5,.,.,TGTGCCAGCAGTTCCGGACTCTATAGCAATCAGCCCCAGCATTTT,CASSSGLYSNQPQHF
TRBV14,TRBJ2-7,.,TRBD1,TGTGCCAGCAGCCAAGCCCGGGGACAGGGCGGGCTCTACGAGCAGTACTTC,CASSQARGQGGLYEQYF
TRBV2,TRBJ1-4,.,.,TGTGCCAGCAGTGGAAGAGCAACTAATGAAAAACTGTTTTTT,CASSGRATNEKLFF
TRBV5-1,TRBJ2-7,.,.,TGCGCCAGCAGCTTGGGGCCCTCCAGGGACGAGCAGTACTTC,CASSLGPSRDEQYF
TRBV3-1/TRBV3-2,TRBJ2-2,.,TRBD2,TGTGCCAGCAGCCAAGGTTGGGCGGGGGCGAACACCGGGGAGCTGTTTTTT,CASSQGWAGANTGELFF
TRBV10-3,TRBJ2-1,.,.,TGTGCCATCAGCCTCTACAATGAGCAGTTCTTC,CAISLYNEQFF
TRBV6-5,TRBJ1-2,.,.,TGTGCCAGCAGCCCACAGGGAAGGTATGGCTACACCTTC,CASSPQGRYGYTF
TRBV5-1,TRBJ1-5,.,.,TGCGCCAGCAGCTTGGACGGGGACAATCAGCCCCAGCATTTT,CASSLDGDNQPQHF
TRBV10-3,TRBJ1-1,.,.,TGTGCCATCAGTGAGGTTATGAGAGAAGCTTTCTTT,CAISEVMREAFF
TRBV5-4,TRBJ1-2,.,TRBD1,TGTGCCAGCAGCTTGGCCGGACAGGGAAGGAATGGCTACACCTTC,CASSLAGQGRNGYTF
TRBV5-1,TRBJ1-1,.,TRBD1,TGCGCCAGCAGCTTGACAGGGGGCACTGCTTTCTTT,CASSLTGGTAFF
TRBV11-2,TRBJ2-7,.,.,TGTGCCAGCAGCTTTCGTGACTACCTACCAGAGCAGTACTTC,CASSFRDYLPEQYF
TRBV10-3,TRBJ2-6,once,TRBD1,TGTGCCATCAGGGAACAGGGGGCGACCTTTGCTGGGGCCAACGTCCTGACTTTC,CAIREQGATFAGANVLTF
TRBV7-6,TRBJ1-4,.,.,TGTGCCAGCAGCTTAGCGCTTGCCGCCAGGGGTGAAAAACTGTTTTTT,CASSLALAARGEKLFF
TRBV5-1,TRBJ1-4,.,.,TGCGCCAGCAGGGACCCTGGGGCCGACAATGAAAAACTGTTTTTT,CASRDPGADNEKLFF
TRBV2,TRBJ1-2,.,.,TGTGCCAGCAGTATGACAGTTCGAATTAACTATGGCTACACCTTC,CASSMTVRINYGYTF
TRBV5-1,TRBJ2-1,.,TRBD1,TGCGCCAGCAGCGTTACAGGGGGCTCTCAGTTCTTC,CASSVTGGSQFF
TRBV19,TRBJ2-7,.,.,TGTGCCAGTAGTATACATTTCGGGGAATACGAGCAGTACTTC,CASSIHFGEYEQYF
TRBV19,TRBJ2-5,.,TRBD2,TGTGCCAGTAGTATCTCCTCGACTAGCAAAGAGACCCAGTACTTC,CASSISSTSKETQYF
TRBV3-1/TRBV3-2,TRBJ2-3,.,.,TGTGCCAGCAGCCAGACACCCTTCATCAGGGGGGGCACAGATACGCAGTATTTT,CASSQTPFIRGGTDTQYF
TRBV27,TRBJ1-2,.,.,TGTGCCAGCAGTTTTGCCCCAGGGCCTAACTATGGCTACACCTTC,CASSFAPGPNYGYTF